The clone carrying this T cell receptor beta chain has just one count. Its cognate antigen is unknown. Both 60 Vbeta primers and 13 Jbeta primers went into the PCR. Some clones are missing from TCRdb's copy, which holds only in-frame ones; the method was immunoSEQ multiplex PCR. The table has approximately 280,000 clones, 70% to 90% seen once. This entry is derived from a study of cytomegalovirus exposure and HLA in healthy donors. The study's findings and limits: Reports indicate that TCR beta sequences accurately predicted the HLA-A and HLA-B alleles of most subjects.

In germline, CDR1 is MDHEN, CDR2 SYDVKM. There are 20 residues in the CDR3. V was clipped by 4 bases and J by 4 bases; unmatched bases: 25. The chain uses TRBV28 and TRBJ2-7; 7 nucleotides match TRBD2. This TCR derives from a woman aged 18-29 years in good health and CMV-seronegative. Sequenced sample: PBMCs. The CDR3 is CASSSPRVSAGRDRFYEQYF. The DNA for the CDR3 is TGTGCCAGCAGTTCGCCTAGGGTCTCAGCGGGGCGGGACCGATTTTACGAGCAGTACTTC.